This T cell receptor beta chain was captured by sequencing in a study of blood T cell repertoires in COVID-19. As for the study in general: Researchers got acute and convalescent COVID-19 samples from the United States, Italy and Spain. Nucleic acid was either cDNA or gDNA, and it came from T cells, B-cell-depleted T cells, or PBMCs.

Trimming stripped 4 bases from V and 12 bases from J, with 16 bases between. The CDR3 is 12 amino acids. From germline, CDR1 is SQVTM and CDR2 ANQGSEA. This clone was found once. Methods used by the authors: It was from reference gene primer amplification that nucleated cell counts were estimated. The table came from immunoSEQ multiplex PCR; TCRdb's copy has only in-frame clones and leaves some out. That table is the source of V, J and clone size, and D and trimming were worked out from the DNA. Of 65,000 to 80,000 clones listed, 91% are singletons. Material: peripheral blood. V and J are TRBV29-1 and TRBJ2-1; D is perhaps TRBD1 (5 bases). The receptor comes from a human donor in a cohort sampled during active COVID-19. CDR3 amino acids: CSVGDLITGQFF. The CDR3 coding sequence is TGCAGCGTTGGGGATCTCATCACAGGGCAGTTCTTC.